The 8 T cell receptor beta chains presented below share a single source sample, sequenced in a study of read filtering for tumor transcriptome and immune sequencing. From about 0.4 ug of RNA, a library with molecular barcoded alpha/delta and beta/gamma adaptors was made. Via MiXCR, TCRdb re-called the reads, giving one row per CDR3 protein. The repertoire consists of 50,000 to 65,000 distinct CDR3 sequences, with less than 20% occurring once and the leading ten covering roughly 10%. The specimen sequenced was a population of CD138-negative cells sorted from bone marrow. Every receptor here comes from a donor at least 40 years old with multiple myeloma.

The sample holds many counts of this clonotype. The chain recombines TRBV5-1 with TRBJ2-1; 10 nucleotides match TRBD2. The germline V gene has CDR1 SGHRS and CDR2 YFSETQ. CDR3 length: 15 residues. The junction had 5 bases not matched to a gene; V was cut back by 1 base and J by 7 bases. The CDR3 nucleotides are TGCGCCAGCAGCTTGTTCGGGACTAGCGTAAATGAGCAGTTCTTC. Residues: CASSLFGTSVNEQFF.

In its sample, this clonotype was seen many times. The J gene is TRBJ1-2, the V gene TRBV13; D may be TRBD1 (6 bases). CDR1 and CDR2 (germline): PRHDT, FYEKMQ (reference sequence). CDR3 length: 16 residues. Trimming left V 4 bases short and J 6 bases short, with 21 bases between. Here the CDR3 DNA reads TGTGCCAGCAGCTCGGCCGTCCAGGGGCGTACCCATGGCTACACCTTC. Its translation: CASSSAVQGRTHGYTF.

This clonotype has a count of ten or more. J is TRBJ2-5 and V is TRBV7-9, with D perhaps given as TRBD1 or TRBD2 (5 bases each). Germline assignment: CDR1 SEHNR and CDR2 FQNEAQ (reference sequence). The CDR3 has 14 residues. The V end was cut by 6 bases, the J end by 2 bases, with 13 bases between. The CDR3 loop reads CASSPGTEQETQYF. CDR3 nucleotide sequence: TGTGCCAGCAGTCCCGGGACGGAACAAGAGACCCAGTACTTC.

This sequence joins TRBV7-2 and TRBJ1-2, with D hard to call. The CDR3 consists of 15 residues. Trimming stripped 5 bases from V and 2 bases from J, with 15 bases between. CDR1 SGHTA and CDR2 FQGNSA come from the germline V gene. The CDR3 region is CASSPDHGRNYGYTF. The CDR3 DNA reads TGTGCCAGCAGCCCAGATCATGGGCGAAACTATGGCTACACCTTC.

The rearrangement links TRBV19 to TRBJ2-3; no clear D. Trimming removed 8 bases at V and 6 bases at J, with 15 bases between. Per germline, CDR1 LNHDA and CDR2 SQIVND (reference sequence). This CDR3 spans 13 amino acids. This CDR3 reads CASAQNVFDTQYF. The CDR3 DNA is TGTGCCAGTGCTCAGAACGTTTTCGATACGCAGTATTTT. Filled out from reference TRBV19 and TRBJ2-3, the complete variable domain reads DGGITQSPKYLFRKEGQNVTLSCEQNLNHDAMYWYRQDPGQGLRLIYYSQIVNDFQKGDIAEGYSVSREKKESFPLTVTSAQKNPTAFYLCASAQNVFDTQYFGPGTRLTVL.

This clonotype was picked up many times. The rearrangement links TRBV7-6 to TRBJ2-5; tentatively, D is TRBD1 (6 bases). Germline V gene data show CDR1 as SGHVS and CDR2 as FNYEAQ. This CDR3 spans 14 amino acids. The V end lost 0 bases, the J end lost 5 bases, and 10 bases lay between the germline ends. The CDR3 loop reads CASSLATGTETQYF. The CDR3 bases are TGTGCCAGCAGCTTAGCTACAGGGACGGAGACCCAGTACTTC.

In this sample, this clonotype turned up many times. The J gene is TRBJ1-1, the V gene TRBV5-1; D is perhaps TRBD1 (5 bases). This CDR3 is built from 14 residues. Trimming cost V 2 bases and J 3 bases, with 11 bases left between them. Germline V gene sequence: CDR1 SGHRS, CDR2 YFSETQ. This CDR3 is CASSFTRQYTEAFF. The CDR3 DNA sequence: TGCGCCAGCAGCTTCACCCGACAGTACACTGAAGCTTTCTTT. The full variable domain, rest sourced from reference TRBV5-1 and TRBJ1-1, is KAGVTQTPRYLIKTRGQQVTLSCSPISGHRSVSWYQQTPGQGLQFLFEYFSETQRNKGNFPGRFSGRQFSNSRSEMNVSTLELGDSALYLCASSFTRQYTEAFFGQGTRLTVV.

This clonotype was recorded at least ten times. V and J are TRBV6-1 and TRBJ1-5, with 8 bases aligning to TRBD1. Losses at the gene ends were 2 bases for V and 5 bases for J; bases not matched to a gene: 5. The CDR3 totals 15 residues. Per the germline V gene, CDR1 is MNHNS and CDR2 is SASEGT. CDR3 nucleotides: TGTGCCAGCAGTGAATCCGGGACAGGATATCAGCCCCAGCATTTT. Its protein product is CASSESGTGYQPQHF.